This T cell receptor (beta chain) originates from a study of cytomegalovirus exposure and HLA in healthy donors. Study-level information: Some 85 million unique TCRs, all from HLA-typed donors, were included in an early release of the data.

In regard to this clone: Its target is not known.

Use of 60 Vbeta and 13 Jbeta primers characterized the PCR. Using immunoSEQ multiplex PCR, the repertoire was profiled, and TCRdb retains in-frame clones only, with some absent. The table has about 120,000 clones, approximately 80% seen once. Study-wide points: Accounts indicate the classifier identified cytomegalovirus status with strong specificity and sensitivity. Roughly even sequencing depth across donors was the assumption behind the presence/absence analyses.

Specimen: PBMCs. The TCR was taken from a woman aged 40 to 50 in good health and CMV-seronegative.

CDR3 DNA sequence: TGTGCCAGCAGCTCCTACTCTAGCGCTGAGGGCTCCTACAATGAGCAGTTCTTC. Protein product: CASSSYSSAEGSYNEQFF. The chain uses TRBV7-3 and TRBJ2-1; TRBD2 might be the D (6 bases). The CDR3 is 18 amino acids. V lost 4 bases, J lost 0 bases, and 19 bases lay in between. The germline V gene has CDR1 SGHTA and CDR2 FQGTGA.